The 9 T cell receptor beta chains in this list originate from one sample, sequenced in a study of cytomegalovirus exposure and HLA in healthy donors. The PCR made use of 60 Vbeta and 13 Jbeta primers. The repertoire was sequenced with immunoSEQ multiplex PCR; TCRdb's copy has only in-frame clones and lacks some. Of approximately 150,000 clones in the sample, roughly three quarters were seen once. Specimen: PBMCs. The receptors stem from a female donor in good health and CMV-seronegative.

The CDR3 nucleotides are TGTGCCAGCGCAGGTCCGGGACTTATATACAATGAGCAGTTCTTC. Translated, it gives CASAGPGLIYNEQFF. The V gene is TRBV27, the J gene TRBJ2-1; a possible D gene is TRBD2 (6 bases). Germline lookup yields CDR1 MNHEY and CDR2 SMNVEV (reference sequence). CDR3 length: 15 amino acids. Trimming cost V 8 bases and J 4 bases, with 18 bases left between them.

In DNA, the CDR3 is TGTGCCAGCAGCCTAGGACAGGGGACTGAAGCTTTCTTT. Its protein product is CASSLGQGTEAFF. This chain connects TRBV7-6 to TRBJ1-1; TRBD1 agrees at 9 bases. This CDR3 comprises 13 residues. CDR1 and CDR2 from the germline V gene are SGHVS and FNYEAQ. V shed 5 bases, J shed 5 bases, and the junction held 3 bases outside the gene matches.

V and J are TRBV5-5 and TRBJ1-4, with a possible D match to TRBD1 (5 bases). Germline V lookup: CDR1 SGHKS, CDR2 YYEKEE (reference sequence). CDR3 length: 16 amino acids. Trimming stripped 0 bases from V and 4 bases from J, with 13 bases between. CDR3 in DNA: TGTGCCAGCAGCTTGGGGGCAGGGCTTGGTAATGAAAAACTGTTTTTT. Protein sequence: CASSLGAGLGNEKLFF.

This clone was picked up one time. The rearrangement uses TRBV6-1 and TRBJ1-5; D is undetermined. The V end lost 4 bases, the J end lost 11 bases, and 15 bases lay between the germline ends. The CDR3 is 13 amino acids. In germline, CDR1 is MNHNS, CDR2 SASEGT. CDR3 nucleotides: TGTGCCAGCAGTGTACTAAGGGAGAGGGCCCAGCATTTT. This translates into CASSVLRERAQHF.

This chain uses TRBV19 with TRBJ2-3; TRBD2 matches at 9 bases. Germline CDR1 LNHDA, CDR2 SQIVND (reference sequence). V dropped 7 bases and J dropped 0; count of bases not matched to a gene: 5. CDR3 length: 15 amino acids. The CDR3 here is CASTDSGSSTDTQYF. The DNA for the CDR3 is TGTGCCAGTACCGATAGCGGGAGCAGCACAGATACGCAGTATTTT.

The V call is TRBV19, the J call TRBJ2-3; TRBD1 might be the D (5 bases). Germline V gene data show CDR1 as LNHDA and CDR2 as SQIVND (reference sequence). V lost 4 bases, J lost 3 bases, and 8 bases lay in between. The length of the CDR3 is 13 residues. CDR3 DNA: TGTGCCAGTAGTACAGGGTTAACAGATACGCAGTATTTT. Its translation: CASSTGLTDTQYF.

This clone appeared a single time. The chain links TRBV19 to TRBJ2-3; 9 nucleotides agree with TRBD2. V trimming: 7 bases; J trimming: 2 bases; junction bases outside the gene matches: 7. In germline, CDR1 is LNHDA, CDR2 SQIVND (reference sequence). The CDR3 sequence is 15 residues long. CDR3 residues: CASKPSGVPTDTQYF. CDR3 nucleotides: TGTGCCAGTAAGCCTAGCGGGGTGCCCACAGATACGCAGTATTTT.

The chain recombines TRBV5-1 with TRBJ2-5; the match to TRBD2 covers 9 bases. The J call may be wrong; the DNA end is better matched by TRBJ2-7. The CDR3 spans 17 residues. CDR1 and CDR2 from the germline V gene are SGHRS and YFSETQ. CDR3 loop: CASSLLPSGAASYEQYF. CDR3 sequence (DNA): TGCGCCAGCAGCTTGCTACCTAGCGGGGCCGCTTCCTACGAGCAGTACTTC.

This chain links TRBV5-1 with TRBJ1-6, with D unresolved. CDR3 length equals 14 residues. Trimming cost V 0 bases and J 5 bases, with 6 bases left between them. CDR1 and CDR2 from the germline V gene are SGHRS and YFSETQ. The DNA of the CDR3 is TGCGCCAGCAGCTTGGAAACAGATAATTCACCCCTCCACTTT. Its translation is CASSLETDNSPLHF.